This T cell receptor beta chain was obtained from a study of T cell responses to AZD1222 COVID-19 vaccine (dated by TCRdb to the early 2020s). Broadly, across the study: Because spike-specific TCR depth and breadth did not differ between the two schedules, AZD1222 recipients who got a second dose at roughly 4 weeks were pooled with those who got a second dose at roughly 12 weeks. A total of approximately 230 trial participants underwent TCR sequencing, of whom nearly 210 received two doses of AZD1222 and around 26 received two doses of the MenACWY control vaccine. Trial participants were enrolled into age subgroups of 18-55, 56-69 and 70-plus years, which contained 148, 28 and 57 TCR-sequenced participants, respectively. The study at large found these results: The whole spike protein was spanned by vaccine-associated CD4 TCRs, and dominant responses were seen in regions 160-218 and 743-854. Because no day 14 peak-response samples were available, the repertoires could be characterized only after the peak T cell response. Spike-specific TCR breadth and depth rose significantly after two AZD1222 doses compared with day 0 and with MenACWY recipients. Conclusions about previously exposed vaccinees are limited, since just five to seven AZD1222 recipients were seropositive for SARS-CoV-2 at baseline. In the small 56-69-year group, the increase in depth fell short of significance, most likely because of low power. Participants were mostly white British, with more females than males. The authors suggested clonal diversity may have been underestimated. Nearly half of unique spike-specific TCRs reportedly recognized epitopes outside regions mutated in the B.1.351 and B.1.1.7 variants.

The CDR3 regions of human TCRbeta chains were analyzed by immunosequencing. Processing in the source paper ran as follows. TCRs in the repertoires were compared against a reference library of SARS-CoV-2-specific TCRs that had been generated with the MIRA antigen-specificity platform. Breadth was defined as the fraction of unique TCRs that were SARS-CoV-2-associated, and depth was defined as the fraction of total T cells that were SARS-CoV-2-associated. Using the MIRA data, each spike-specific TCR was assigned both to the spike region to which the TCR was reactive and to a CD4 or CD8 class. Log10-transformed breadth and depth values were compared by one-way ANOVA with Sidak's multiple comparisons tests. The table comes from immuneACCESS by way of TCRdb, which keeps in-frame sequences with V and J called. Part of the clones is missing from these tables; in studies checked, under half for an unresolved V gene and the rest for unknown reasons. V, J and clone size reflect that table, while D and trimming were determined from the DNA. Recorded for this sample are 60,000 to 75,000 clones; around 90% of them occurred a single time. The top ten clones comprise approximately 5% of the sample.

This specimen's time point label, interpreted: baseline before first vaccination. Samples from vaccinated people were obtained from the UK trials COV001 and COV002, which included a single-blind randomized controlled phase 2/3 trial of AZD1222 (ChAdOx1 nCoV-19) in healthy adults. For TCRbeta chain sequencing, PBMC samples from trial participants were taken at day 0 and at day 28 after the second dose. The CDR3 numbers 14 residues from cysteine through phenylalanine. CDR3 DNA is the only sequence kept; it has 42 bases, read in frame from the first base. The CDR1 and CDR2 encoded by the germline V gene (reference sequence) are GTSNPN and SVGIG. Trimming removed 0 bases from V and 5 bases from J; the gene matches leave 5 bases unexplained. On this clone itself: Its antigen is unknown. No base qualities exist here, and no much larger clone lies one base off it.

The sequencing here drew on peripheral blood, taken on day 0 of AZD1222 vaccination. The source is an adult in good health. The sequence is built from TRBV30 and TRBJ2-5; TRBD2 agrees with 8 junctional bases. The CDR3 sequence is CAWSVTSGRETQYF. The sequence in DNA is TGTGCCTGGAGTGTTACTAGCGGCCGGGAGACCCAGTACTTC.